This T cell receptor beta chain was sequenced during a study of cytomegalovirus exposure and HLA in healthy donors. Overall study findings and caveats: In the analysis, some V segments, TRBV6-2 and TRBV6-3 included, were excluded as indistinguishable. Researchers counted 150 to 200 TCR beta chains as cytomegalovirus-associated.

In the case of this clone: Its antigen is currently unknown.

The CDR3 has 15 amino acids. Germline CDR1 and CDR2: KGHSH and LQKENI. V lost 4 bases, J lost 2 bases, and 4 bases stayed unmatched. The PCR was carried out with 60 Vbeta primers and 13 Jbeta primers. Produced via immunoSEQ multiplex PCR; TCRdb's table is partial and in-frame only. Of about 150,000 clones in the sample, roughly 65% are singletons; the top ten hold around 4%. The origin of this receptor is a man aged 60 to 69 in good health and CMV-seronegative. The sample consisted of PBMCs. The chain carries TRBV18 and TRBJ2-2; 7 nucleotides agree with TRBD1. The DNA of the CDR3 is TGTGCCAGCTCACTTGGGACAGCCAACACCGGGGAGCTGTTTTTT. Protein: CASSLGTANTGELFF.